The clone carrying this T cell receptor (beta chain) was observed at least ten times. This sample stems from a study of human T cells and chemical hapten exposure. Time point meaning: patch test 2, 6 weeks after DPC sensitization. Specified treatment: therapeutic diphenylcyclopropenone sensitization with weekly scalp DPC. MiXCR, run by TCRdb on the RACE reads, gives a single entry per CDR3 protein. The sample holds about 350,000 distinct CDR3 sequences, under 6.5% seen once. J was trimmed by 0 bases and V by 2 bases; bases with no gene match: 9. Germline V gene sequence: CDR1 MNHEY, CDR2 SVGEGT. The CDR3 is 17 residues long.

The chain is built from TRBV6-2 or TRBV6-3 and TRBJ1-1; 7 bases fit TRBD1. This specimen consisted of whole blood, obtained in connection with sensitization to the hapten diphenylcyclopropenone (DPC). The sequence was collected from a woman aged 18-30 years with alopecia areata. Some clones in this sample may be carry-over from other donors' samples. The CDR3 nucleotides are TGTGCCAGCAGTTACGGGACAGCTTATCACGTGAACACTGAAGCTTTCTTT. It encodes CASSYGTAYHVNTEAFF.